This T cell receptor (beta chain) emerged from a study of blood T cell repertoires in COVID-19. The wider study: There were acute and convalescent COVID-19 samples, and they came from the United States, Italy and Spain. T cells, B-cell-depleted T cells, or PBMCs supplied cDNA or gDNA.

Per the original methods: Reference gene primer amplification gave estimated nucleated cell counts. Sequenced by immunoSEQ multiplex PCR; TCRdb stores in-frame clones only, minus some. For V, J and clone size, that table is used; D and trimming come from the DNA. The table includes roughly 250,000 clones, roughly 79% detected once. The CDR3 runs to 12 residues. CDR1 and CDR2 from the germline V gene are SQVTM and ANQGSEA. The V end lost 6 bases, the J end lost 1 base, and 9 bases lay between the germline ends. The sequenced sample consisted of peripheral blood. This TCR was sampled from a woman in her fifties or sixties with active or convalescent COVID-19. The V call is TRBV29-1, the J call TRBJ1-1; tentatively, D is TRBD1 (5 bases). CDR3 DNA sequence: TGCAGCGTCGACCAGGGGAACACTGAAGCTTTCTTT. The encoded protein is CSVDQGNTEAFF.